This entry lists 31 T cell receptor beta chains sequenced from one sample in a study of beta chain features in type 1 diabetes. All of the isolated RNA was reverse transcribed, so expressed TCRB transcripts were sequenced. This table comes from immunoSEQ multiplex PCR, and its TCRdb copy is limited to in-frame clones, with some not included. Of under 950,000 clones in the sample, about a sixth were seen once. Source material: naive CD4+ T cells from blood. These receptors all stem from a woman younger than 30 in good health.

The rearrangement joins TRBV10-3 to TRBJ2-3; no definite D call. The ends were cut back, 5 bases at V and 1 base at J, with 7 bases in the middle. This CDR3 spans 13 amino acids. Germline V gene data show CDR1 as ENHRY and CDR2 as SYGVKD. As DNA, the CDR3 is TGTGCCATCAGTAAAACGGGCACAGATACGCAGTATTTT. This translates into CAISKTGTDTQYF.

The chain links TRBV19 to TRBJ2-7, with 9 bases that match TRBD1. Unmatched junction bases numbered 5, after V lost 6 bases and J lost 2 bases. Germline CDR1 reads LNHDA; CDR2 reads SQIVND (reference sequence). The CDR3 is made up of 14 amino acids. In DNA, the CDR3 is TGTGCCAGTAGCTTAACAGGGGGCACCTACGAGCAGTACTTC. It translates to CASSLTGGTYEQYF.

This clone was detected only a few times. This chain links TRBV27 with TRBJ2-6, with D hard to call. The CDR3 is 16 residues long. V gave up 3 bases and J gave up 1 base, with 10 bases separating them. CDR1 is MNHEY, CDR2 SMNVEV, per germline (reference sequence). CDR3 in DNA: TGTGCCAGCAGTTTCTTAGGTCGGTCTGGGGCCAACGTCCTGACTTTC. It is translated as CASSFLGRSGANVLTF.

V gene TRBV7-9 combines with J gene TRBJ2-1; 9 bases fit TRBD2. Germline values: CDR1 SEHNR, CDR2 FQNEAQ (reference sequence). J was trimmed by 7 bases and V by 7 bases; bases with no gene match: 14. This CDR3 contains 16 residues. The DNA for the CDR3 is TGTGCCAGCACCCCGAAGCTAGCGGGAAGACAGAATGAGCAGTTCTTC. Its protein is CASTPKLAGRQNEQFF. Complete variable domain (other parts from reference TRBV7-9 and TRBJ2-1): DTGVSQNPRHKITKRGQNVTFRCDPISEHNRLYWYRQTLGQGPEFLTYFQNEAQLEKSRLLSDRFSAERPKGSFSTLEIQRTEQGDSAMYLCASTPKLAGRQNEQFFGPGTRLTVL.

This rearrangement joins TRBV28 to TRBJ2-2, with D maybe TRBD2 (5 bases). The V gene's germline CDR1 is MDHEN and CDR2 SYDVKM. This CDR3 spans 12 amino acids. For the CDR3, the DNA is TGTGTTGCGGGTCTTAACACCGGGGAGCTGTTTTTT. Protein: CVAGLNTGELFF.

This clone was found a few times. The gene calls are TRBV28 and TRBJ1-2, with D possibly TRBD1 on 5 matching bases. V was shortened by 8 bases and J by 8 bases, with 24 bases between the two germline ends. The germline gives CDR1 MDHEN, CDR2 SYDVKM. The CDR3 has 15 residues. The CDR3 DNA follows: TGTGCCAGCCAAGGGGCAGGGAGCCTCTTTGAAGGCTACACCTTC. This translates into CASQGAGSLFEGYTF.

For this clone: The CDR3 end shows no conserved phenylalanine or tryptophan, and so a read error is likely. This chain joins TRBV25-1 and TRBJ1-1; D not certain. V lost 7 bases, J lost 5 bases, and 11 bases lay in between. The CDR3 length is 12 residues. Germline assignment: CDR1 MGHDK and CDR2 SYGVNS. CDR3 in amino acids: CASKTIGTEAFS. CDR3 nucleotide sequence: TGTGCCAGCAAGACTATCGGGACTGAAGCTTTCTCT.

This clone was counted between two and nine times. The gene calls are TRBV6-6 and TRBJ2-7; D remains ambiguous. The CDR3 contains 11 residues. V lost 8 bases and J lost 0, with 5 bases in between. Germline values: CDR1 MNHNY, CDR2 SVGAGI (reference sequence). CDR3 sequence reads: CASESSYEQYF. CDR3 in DNA: TGTGCCAGCGAGAGCTCCTACGAGCAGTACTTC.

This clone has only a few counts. The chain is built from TRBV7-9 and TRBJ2-6, with unresolved D. V was pared by 4 bases and J by 2 bases, with 12 bases between. This CDR3 comprises 16 residues. Germline V gives CDR1 SEHNR, CDR2 FQNEAQ (reference sequence). In DNA, the CDR3 is TGTGCCAGCAGCTACCCACTCAGTGCTGGGGCCAACGTCCTGACTTTC. It encodes CASSYPLSAGANVLTF.

This clone was found many times. The V call is TRBV7-9, the J call TRBJ1-5; D unclear. The CDR3 is 13 amino acids. Germline V lookup: CDR1 SEHNR, CDR2 FQNEAQ (reference sequence). V lost 0 bases, J lost 7 bases, and 7 bases lay in between. The CDR3 protein is CASSLADPQPQHF. DNA for the CDR3: TGTGCCAGCAGCTTAGCGGATCCACAGCCCCAGCATTTT.

The table lists this clone with a few counts. The chain is built from TRBV14 and TRBJ1-1; D gene unclear. This CDR3 is 12 amino acids long. V gave up 1 base and J gave up 9 bases, with 9 bases separating them. Germline V gene data show CDR1 as SGHDN and CDR2 as FVKESK. In DNA form, the CDR3 reads TGTGCCAGCAGCCAAGTTTTAGGAAAAGCTTTCTTT. Encoded protein: CASSQVLGKAFF.

The chain couples TRBV7-6 to TRBJ2-6; D uncertain. Deletions cut 5 bases from V and 2 bases from J, with 10 bases between. CDR1 SGHVS and CDR2 FNYEAQ come from the germline V gene. The CDR3 sequence is 15 residues long. CDR3 DNA sequence: TGTGCCAGCAGCCCTCGGGTTCCTGGGGCCAACGTCCTGACTTTC. Residues: CASSPRVPGANVLTF.

The chain uses TRBV27 and TRBJ2-4; maybe TRBD1 (5 bases). Trimming took 4 bases from V and 2 from J, leaving 12 bases between them. The CDR3 runs to 15 residues. The germline V gene encodes CDR1 MNHEY and CDR2 SMNVEV (reference sequence). CDR3 bases: TGTGCCAGCAGTTCGCTGCAGGGTACCAAAAACATTCAGTACTTC. Translating gives CASSSLQGTKNIQYF.

V usage is TRBV29-1 and J usage is TRBJ2-3, with D perhaps matching TRBD2 (6 bases). CDR1 and CDR2 (germline): SQVTM, ANQGSEA. This CDR3 has 14 amino acids. V lost 5 bases, J lost 2 bases, and 14 bases lay in between. CDR3 DNA sequence: TGCAGCGTTCCCGAGGCGGGGACCACAGATACGCAGTATTTT. As protein: CSVPEAGTTDTQYF.

J is TRBJ2-2 and V is TRBV9; the match to TRBD2 covers 10 bases. CDR1 and CDR2 (germline): SGDLS, YYNGEE. The CDR3 runs 16 residues. V dropped 4 bases and J dropped 1; count of bases not matched to a gene: 4. CDR3: CASSPRTSGNTGELFF. The CDR3 nucleotides are TGTGCCAGCAGCCCCCGGACTAGCGGGAACACCGGGGAGCTGTTTTTT.

This rearrangement joins TRBV28 to TRBJ1-2; D uncertain. V shed 3 bases and J shed 6 bases, with 5 bases lying between them. This CDR3 region has 11 residues. The germline CDR1 and CDR2 sequences are MDHEN and SYDVKM. CDR3: CASSFRDGYTF. CDR3 in DNA: TGTGCCAGCAGTTTTCGGGATGGCTACACCTTC.

This clone turned up a few times. CDR3 sequence: CASSEPGQGSETQYF. CDR3 DNA: TGTGCCAGCAGTGAACCGGGACAGGGTAGCGAGACCCAGTACTTC. The chain uses TRBV6-1 and TRBJ2-5, with 9 bases lining up with TRBD1. Trimming removed 2 bases from V and 5 bases from J; junction bases left unmatched: 6. The CDR3 length is 15 residues. Germline V gene sequence: CDR1 MNHNS, CDR2 SASEGT.

There are a few counts of this clone. This sample includes further DNA sequences coding for the same CDR3. The chain employs TRBV7-9 and TRBJ2-5; TRBD2 matches at 11 bases. Germline lookup yields CDR1 SEHNR and CDR2 FQNEAQ (reference sequence). V gave up 2 bases and J gave up 2 bases; unmatched junction bases: 4. This CDR3 is built from 16 residues. The CDR3 coding sequence is TGTGCCAGCAGCTTACCAGGGACTAGCGGACAAGAGACCCAGTACTTC. Translation: CASSLPGTSGQETQYF.

In its sample, this clone was seen a few times. This chain connects TRBV28 to TRBJ1-2; maybe TRBD1 (5 bases). Germline-derived CDR1 and CDR2 are MDHEN and SYDVKM. The CDR3 covers 14 residues. Trimming left V 6 bases short and J 6 bases short, with 17 bases between. The CDR3 DNA reads TGTGCCAGCAGCACTCCGGGACCCCGGAATGGCTACACCTTC. This gives the protein CASSTPGPRNGYTF.

This clone has more than one count but fewer than ten. The rearrangement joins TRBV4-1 to TRBJ2-7, with 12 bases that match TRBD2. Germline assignment: CDR1 MGHRA and CDR2 YSYEKL. V shed 0 bases and J 2 bases; nucleotides not matched to a gene: 8. The CDR3 is made up of 18 amino acids. The CDR3 DNA is TGCGCCAGCAGCCAAGATCCCTCGACTAGCGGGAGCCCCTACGAGCAGTACTTC. The encoded protein is CASSQDPSTSGSPYEQYF.

In its sample, this clone was seen a few times. The rearrangement joins TRBV19 to TRBJ1-5; D gene uncertain. Germline V gives CDR1 LNHDA, CDR2 SQIVND (reference sequence). V was trimmed by 3 bases and J by 0 bases, leaving 12 bases between them. The CDR3 extends over 16 amino acids. The CDR3 loop reads CASSIQDPYSNQPQHF. For the CDR3, the DNA is TGTGCCAGTAGTATTCAGGATCCGTATAGCAATCAGCCCCAGCATTTT.

This clone was seen a few times. Different DNA sequences within this sample yield the same CDR3. The CDR3 loop reads CASSLARSSYNEQFF. Here the CDR3 DNA reads TGTGCCAGCAGCTTAGCGCGTAGCTCCTACAATGAGCAGTTCTTC. V gene TRBV7-2 combines with J gene TRBJ2-1; D unresolved. This CDR3 region has 15 residues. The V and J ends lost 0 bases and 0 bases respectively, with 6 bases between them. The V gene's germline CDR1 is SGHTA and CDR2 FQGNSA.

This clone was observed a few times. V gene TRBV6-6 combines with J gene TRBJ1-1; D is ambiguous. Germline loops: CDR1 MNHNY, CDR2 SVGAGI (reference sequence). The CDR3 is 16 residues long. Trimming removed 4 bases at V and 8 bases at J, with 23 bases between. The CDR3 nucleotides read TGTGCCAGCAGTTCCCCGGTCGGCCCGGCCATTGGCGAAGCTTTCTTT. It specifies CASSSPVGPAIGEAFF.

The chain employs TRBV29-1 and TRBJ2-5; possible D gene TRBD1, 6 bases. Trimming left V 6 bases short and J 1 base short, with 12 bases between. Looked up from germline, CDR1 is SQVTM and CDR2 is ANQGSEA. The CDR3 contains 13 residues. For the CDR3, the DNA is TGCAGCGTCGATACAGGGTTCCAAGAGACCCAGTACTTC. Translation: CSVDTGFQETQYF. The full variable domain, completed using reference TRBV29-1 and TRBJ2-5, is SAVISQKPSRDICQRGTSLTIQCQVDSQVTMMFWYRQQPGQSLTLIATANQGSEATYESGFVIDKFPISRPNLTFSTLTVSNMSPEDSSIYLCSVDTGFQETQYFGPGTRLLVL.

This clone was counted a few times. The chain has TRBV18 and TRBJ2-5, with a tentative D call TRBD2 (6 bases). The CDR3 contains 16 residues. Trimming cost V 0 bases and J 7 bases, with 18 bases left between them. CDR1 and CDR2 (germline): KGHSH, LQKENI. CDR3 in DNA: TGTGCCAGCTCACCACCCGGACGGGAGAGCCGACGGACCCAGTACTTC. Translation: CASSPPGRESRRTQYF.

V is TRBV4-2 and J is TRBJ2-5; D may be TRBD2 (6 bases). The CDR3 is made up of 15 amino acids. Germline V CDR1 and CDR2: LGHNA, YNFKEQ. V was clipped by 4 bases and J by 5 bases, with 17 bases between them. The DNA for the CDR3 is TGTGCCAGCAGCCCCCATTCGGGGGATGGGGAGACCCAGTACTTC. Translated: CASSPHSGDGETQYF.

The chain recombines TRBV7-9 with TRBJ2-4; 8 bases agree with TRBD1. The CDR3 runs 16 residues. J gave up 1 base and V 4 bases, and 6 bases lay outside the gene matches. Germline V gene data show CDR1 as SEHNR and CDR2 as FQNEAQ (reference sequence). This CDR3 reads CASSSGQGVAKNIQYF. The CDR3 region has the DNA TGTGCCAGCAGCTCTGGACAGGGAGTGGCCAAAAACATTCAGTACTTC.

This clone was counted only a few times. The chain is built from TRBV25-1 and TRBJ1-1; D ambiguous. The CDR3 covers 13 residues. Germline V CDR1 and CDR2: MGHDK, SYGVNS. V was shortened by 6 bases and J by 0 bases, with 8 bases between the two germline ends. Here the CDR3 DNA reads TGTGCCAGCAGGTTTAGTCTGAACACTGAAGCTTTCTTT. Translated: CASRFSLNTEAFF.

This clone has only a few counts. V gene TRBV13 combines with J gene TRBJ2-2; 7 nucleotides agree with TRBD2. This CDR3 contains 14 residues. Trimming at V came to 5 bases and at J to 5 bases, leaving 5 bases not matched to a gene. The germline V gene has CDR1 PRHDT and CDR2 FYEKMQ (reference sequence). The CDR3 DNA follows: TGTGCCAGCAGCACGGGACTAAGGACCGGGGAGCTGTTTTTT. As protein: CASSTGLRTGELFF.

The gene calls are TRBV5-1 and TRBJ1-4; no definite D call. The ends were cut back, 0 bases at V and 5 bases at J, with 5 bases in the middle. Germline CDR1 and CDR2: SGHRS and YFSETQ. This CDR3 comprises 13 residues. CDR3 coding DNA: TGCGCCAGCAGCTTGGGACCGAATGAAAAACTGTTTTTT. It encodes CASSLGPNEKLFF.

Concerning this clone: The sample contains more than one DNA sequence encoding this CDR3. This chain links TRBV28 with TRBJ1-2; D not certain. V was clipped by 3 bases and J by 2 bases, with 4 bases between them. This CDR3 contains 12 residues. Germline V gene sequence: CDR1 MDHEN, CDR2 SYDVKM. The DNA for the CDR3 is TGTGCCAGCAGTTTTAGGAACTATGGCTACACCTTC. This encodes CASSFRNYGYTF.